The 9 T cell receptor beta chains presented below share a single source sample, sequenced in a study of identifying expanded T cells in peripheral blood. Here immunoSEQ multiplex PCR was the method, and the copy in TCRdb shows in-frame clones only, minus some. The table lists 95,000 to 100,000 clones, about 83% of them singletons. The sequencing input was blood. The receptors were gathered from a person aged 18-70 years in good health.

This clone was seen more than once but under ten times. The chain links TRBV4-2 to TRBJ1-1; unclear D gene. V lost 2 bases and J 5 bases, leaving 9 bases between the germline ends. The CDR3 length is 13 residues. The germline CDR1 and CDR2 sequences are LGHNA and YNFKEQ. This CDR3 is CASSQTGRTEAFF. DNA of the CDR3: TGTGCCAGCAGCCAAACCGGAAGAACTGAAGCTTTCTTT.

V and J are TRBV5-1 and TRBJ2-7; D assignment may be TRBD1 or TRBD2 (5 bases each). V was cut by 5 bases and J by 4 bases, with 22 bases left in between. The CDR3 has 16 residues. In germline, CDR1 is SGHRS, CDR2 YFSETQ. The CDR3 DNA follows: TGCGCCAGCAGGCAGGCGCCAGGGACCCTGGGGTACGAGCAGTACTTC. Protein product: CASRQAPGTLGYEQYF.

The gene calls are TRBV5-1 and TRBJ2-7; D remains ambiguous. The CDR3 contains 12 residues. Trimming left V 1 base short and J 4 bases short, with 6 bases between. Per germline, CDR1 SGHRS and CDR2 YFSETQ. CDR3 amino acids: CASSLQGYEQYF. CDR3 sequence (DNA): TGCGCCAGCAGCTTGCAAGGTTACGAGCAGTACTTC. The complete variable domain, with remaining parts taken from reference TRBV5-1 and TRBJ2-7, reads KAGVTQTPRYLIKTRGQQVTLSCSPISGHRSVSWYQQTPGQGLQFLFEYFSETQRNKGNFPGRFSGRQFSNSRSEMNVSTLELGDSALYLCASSLQGYEQYFGPGTRLTVT.

The chain couples TRBV19 to TRBJ2-1; D assignment may be TRBD1 or TRBD2 (5 bases each). The germline CDR1 and CDR2 sequences are LNHDA and SQIVND (reference sequence). This CDR3 has 17 amino acids. The V end was cut by 1 base, the J end by 0 bases, with 13 bases between. In DNA, the CDR3 is TGTGCCAGTAGTATAGGGGACCAGCCGAGCTCCTACAATGAGCAGTTCTTC. Protein sequence: CASSIGDQPSSYNEQFF.

This clone is a singleton in its sample. The chain has TRBV7-9 and TRBJ1-3; 12 bases are a match to TRBD1. There are 16 residues in the CDR3. Unmatched junction bases numbered 4, after V lost 5 bases and J lost 2 bases. Germline lookup yields CDR1 SEHNR and CDR2 FQNEAQ (reference sequence). Here the CDR3 DNA reads TGTGCCAGCAGCCCGGGACAGGGGGCCGCTGGAAACACCATATATTTT. Translated: CASSPGQGAAGNTIYF.

The V gene is TRBV4-1, the J gene TRBJ2-5; no clear D. V shed 0 bases and J shed 6 bases, with 5 bases lying between them. Germline V gene sequence: CDR1 MGHRA, CDR2 YSYEKL. The CDR3 is 12 residues long. As DNA, the CDR3 is TGCGCCAGCAGCCAAGACCAGAAGACCCAGTACTTC. Protein sequence: CASSQDQKTQYF.

The genes are TRBV7-9 and TRBJ2-2; no definite D call. Trimming stripped 4 bases from V and 5 bases from J, with 20 bases between. The CDR3 loop spans 17 amino acids. The germline V gene has CDR1 SEHNR and CDR2 FQNEAQ (reference sequence). The CDR3 DNA is TGTGCCAGCAGCTACCCTCCGGGTGCGGTACTAACCGGGGAGCTGTTTTTT. This translates into CASSYPPGAVLTGELFF.

The chain couples TRBV28 to TRBJ1-5; D remains ambiguous. The CDR3 sequence is 14 residues long. CDR1 is MDHEN, CDR2 SYDVKM, per germline. Trimming took off 6 bases at V and 3 bases at J, with 12 bases between the two ends. CDR3 region: CASSRPEYNQPQHF. The CDR3 DNA is TGTGCCAGCAGCCGCCCGGAATACAATCAGCCCCAGCATTTT.

This chain links TRBV6-1 with TRBJ2-7; tentative D call: TRBD2 (6 bases). The CDR3 consists of 15 residues. The V end was cut by 6 bases, the J end by 4 bases, with 19 bases between. Germline V gives CDR1 MNHNS, CDR2 SASEGT. The CDR3 DNA reads as TGTGCCAGCAGCGAGACAGCCCCCGGAGGGTACGAGCAGTACTTC. Translated: CASSETAPGGYEQYF.